Reported below is one TCR beta chain. The target antigen is unknown. The data derive from a study of CD8+ T cells in alopecia areata. The study, taken as a whole, reports: Scalp samples also yield sequences from resident alphabeta T cells of normal skin. Mice showed clearer TCR sharing than patients did, a gap that was possibly HLA-related. Clonality was higher in lesional than normal scalp, especially in alopecia totalis/universalis.

V dropped 6 bases and J dropped 4 bases, with 12 bases sitting between them. The CDR3 covers 13 residues. Germline V gene sequence: CDR1 SQVTM, CDR2 ANQGSEA. PBMCs were stained for CD3, CD4 and CD8, and CD4+ and CD8+ T cells were sorted. The authors extracted RNA and reverse transcribed it into cDNA as the sequencing template. Using immunoSEQ multiplex PCR, the repertoire was profiled, and TCRdb retains in-frame clones only, with some absent. Of some 110,000 clones in the sample, roughly 66% were seen once. The receptor comes from a human donor in good health. What was sequenced was CD4+ T cells sorted from blood. This chain uses TRBV29-1 with TRBJ1-4; D may be TRBD1 (5 bases). The CDR3 DNA reads as TGCAGCGTCCTGGGACCGAGTAATGAAAAACTGTTTTTT. This translates into CSVLGPSNEKLFF.